This passage covers 5 T cell receptor beta chains from one sample sequenced in a study of T-cell memory formation after mild COVID-19. TCRdb called the 5' RACE reads again in MiXCR, with one record for every CDR3 protein. The repertoire consists of roughly 300,000 distinct CDR3 sequences, with 15% to 20% occurring once and the leading ten covering approximately 25%. The sequenced material came from PBMCs or a T cell subset sorted from them (not recorded which). The receptors derive from a young man who had mild COVID-19 (a few samples of this study predate the infection). Cell type and time point are not known.

This chain joins TRBV4-1 and TRBJ2-3; 8 bases are a match to TRBD2. The V segment lost 0 bases and the J segment 0 bases; nucleotides outside the gene matches: 5. The CDR3 runs 17 residues. Germline V CDR1 and CDR2: MGHRA, YSYEKL. CDR3 sequence reads: CASSQDFTSGSTDTQYF. The CDR3 coding sequence is TGCGCCAGCAGCCAAGATTTTACTAGCGGTAGCACAGATACGCAGTATTTT.

Concerning this clonotype: An end of the junction does not agree with germline; a read error may underlie this. This rearrangement joins TRBV12-3 or TRBV12-4 to TRBJ1-5, with D possibly TRBD1 on 5 matching bases. There are 14 residues in the CDR3. The CDR3 reads CASSLGPSSQPQHF. CDR3 in DNA: TGTGCCAGCAGTTTGGGGCCGAGCAGTCAGCCCCAGCATTTT.

This chain connects TRBV5-6 to TRBJ2-5, with 8 bases fitting TRBD1. CDR1 and CDR2 (germline): SGHDT, YYEEEE. CDR3 length equals 14 residues. The junction had 4 bases not matched to a gene; V was cut back by 1 base and J by 5 bases. The CDR3, as DNA: TGTGCCAGCAGCTTGCAACAGGGGGTGGAGACCCAGTACTTC. Amino acid sequence: CASSLQQGVETQYF.

This clonotype occurred a few times. The rearrangement joins TRBV5-1 to TRBJ2-5; 7 nucleotides line up with TRBD1. Germline CDR1 reads SGHRS; CDR2 reads YFSETQ. The junction had 6 bases not matched to a gene; V was cut back by 6 bases and J by 4 bases. CDR3 size: 13 residues. In nucleotides, the CDR3 is TGCGCCAGCAACTTCGGACAGGCAGAGACCCAGTACTTC. Translation: CASNFGQAETQYF.

This chain joins TRBV19 and TRBJ2-2; D tentatively fits TRBD1 or TRBD2 (5 bases each). The germline V gene encodes CDR1 LNHDA and CDR2 SQIVND (reference sequence). The germline V and J ends were trimmed by 8 bases and 0 bases, with 13 bases remaining between them. The CDR3 length is 15 residues. The CDR3 region is CASGGSAANTGELFF. The CDR3 coding sequence is TGTGCCAGTGGGGGATCGGCCGCGAACACCGGGGAGCTGTTTTTT.